Below are 27 T cell receptor beta chains sequenced from a single sample in a study of shared clonotypes between healthy human individuals (dated by TCRdb to about 2020). Libraries were built with the immunoSEQ multiplex PCR assay. TCRdb limited this immuneACCESS table to in-frame rearrangements with V and J called. A share of clones is missing; checked studies link under half to unresolved V genes, and the rest is unexplained. The sample table contains around 480,000 clones; only one count was recorded for about 79% of them. Under 15% of the sample belongs to the ten largest clones. The sample was PBMCs. Source of these receptors: a middle-aged woman in good health. Some clones in this sample may be carry-over from other donors' samples.

The rearrangement uses TRBV2 and TRBJ2-3; D tentatively fits TRBD1 or TRBD2 (6 bases each). The V gene lost 3 bases and the J gene lost 3 bases, with 13 bases spanning the gap. Germline V CDR1 and CDR2: SNHLY, FYNNEI. CDR3 length: 15 residues. CDR3 in amino acids: CASSDDRRGTDTQYF. The CDR3 DNA is TGTGCCAGCAGTGACGACAGGCGGGGAACAGATACGCAGTATTTT.

The chain couples TRBV11-2 to TRBJ2-1; TRBD1 aligns across 9 bases. This CDR3 contains 15 residues. Trimming cost V 3 bases and J 7 bases; bases outside gene matches: 7. The germline gives CDR1 SGHAT, CDR2 FQNNGV. The CDR3 spells CASSLGTGRRNEQFF. CDR3 bases: TGTGCCAGCAGCTTGGGGACAGGGCGACGGAATGAGCAGTTCTTC. The full variable domain, completed using reference TRBV11-2 and TRBJ2-1, is EAGVAQSPRYKIIEKRQSVAFWCNPISGHATLYWYQQILGQGPKLLIQFQNNGVVDDSQLPKDRFSAERLKGVDSTLKIQPAKLEDSAVYLCASSLGTGRRNEQFFGPGTRLTVL.

This clone showed up many times. V is TRBV28 and J is TRBJ2-7; D remains ambiguous. V shed 10 bases and J shed 4 bases, with 17 bases lying between them. This CDR3 region has 13 residues. Germline-derived CDR1 and CDR2 are MDHEN and SYDVKM. The CDR3 reads CATLSRPRYEQYF. The CDR3 coding sequence is TGTGCCACCCTCTCCCGACCGCGGTACGAGCAGTACTTC. Variable domain in full (rest from reference TRBV28 and TRBJ2-7): DVKVTQSSRYLVKRTGEKVFLECVQDMDHENMFWYRQDPGLGLRLIYFSYDVKMKEKGDIPEGYSVSREKKERFSLILESASTNQTSMYLCATLSRPRYEQYFGPGTRLTVT.

Worth noting for this clone: In the same sample, other DNA sequences code for this CDR3. The chain employs TRBV9 and TRBJ2-7, with 8 bases that match TRBD1. The germline CDR1 and CDR2 sequences are SGDLS and YYNGEE. The trim removed 0 bases at V and 3 bases at J, leaving 5 bases unmatched. This CDR3 comprises 15 residues. CDR3 in amino acids: CASSVGTGGGYEQYF. In DNA, the CDR3 is TGTGCCAGCAGCGTAGGAACAGGGGGTGGCTACGAGCAGTACTTC. The complete variable domain, with remaining parts taken from reference TRBV9 and TRBJ2-7, reads DSGVTQTPKHLITATGQRVTLRCSPRSGDLSVYWYQQSLDQGLQFLIQYYNGEERAKGNILERFSAQQFPDLHSELNLSSLELGDSALYFCASSVGTGGGYEQYFGPGTRLTVT.

The chain uses TRBV18 and TRBJ2-5, with 8 bases that match TRBD2. The CDR3 sequence is 15 residues long. Germline V gives CDR1 KGHSH, CDR2 LQKENI. V lost 2 bases, J lost 5 bases, and 7 bases stayed unmatched. This chain's CDR3 is CASSPGIAGRETQYF. DNA of the CDR3: TGTGCCAGCTCACCAGGGATAGCGGGACGGGAGACCCAGTACTTC.

A few counts support this clone. The chain has TRBV6-1 and TRBJ2-3; D remains unclear. CDR3 length: 15 residues. The germline V and J ends were trimmed by 10 bases and 2 bases, with 19 bases remaining between them. Germline assignment: CDR1 MNHNS and CDR2 SASEGT. CDR3 protein: CATSRRLDYTDTQYF. The CDR3 DNA reads TGTGCCACCTCACGGCGGCTCGATTACACAGATACGCAGTATTTT.

The chain recombines TRBV2 with TRBJ2-1, with 14 bases identical to TRBD2. V was pared by 4 bases and J by 5 bases, with 7 bases of the junction left unmatched. The CDR3 is made up of 17 amino acids. In germline, CDR1 is SNHLY, CDR2 FYNNEI. CDR3 residues: CASSGRGLAGVHNEQFF. The CDR3 nucleotides read TGTGCCAGCAGTGGAAGGGGACTAGCGGGAGTTCACAATGAGCAGTTCTTC.

This clone was seen many times. The chain couples TRBV29-1 to TRBJ2-5; weak D call: TRBD1 (6 bases). From germline, CDR1 is SQVTM and CDR2 ANQGSEA. CDR3 length equals 12 residues. The V gene lost 0 bases and the J gene lost 6 bases, with 8 bases spanning the gap. The CDR3 protein is CSVEDRGQTQYF. The CDR3 DNA sequence: TGCAGCGTTGAAGACAGGGGACAGACCCAGTACTTC.

This clone has just one count. The rearrangement uses TRBV19 and TRBJ2-5, with D hard to call. The V end was cut by 4 bases, the J end by 1 base, with 10 bases between. The CDR3 runs to 14 residues. The V gene's germline CDR1 is LNHDA and CDR2 SQIVND (reference sequence). In DNA form, the CDR3 reads TGTGCCAGTAGTACGTCTGTTCCCCAAGAGACCCAGTACTTC. Translation gives CASSTSVPQETQYF.

This clone was detected only a few times. This likely reflects a read error, since a far larger clone is one base away. The same CDR3 is also encoded by other DNA sequences in this sample. The gene calls are TRBV7-9 and TRBJ2-1; D remains ambiguous. CDR3 length equals 15 residues. Germline V gene data show CDR1 as SEHNR and CDR2 as FQNEAQ (reference sequence). V gave up 5 bases and J gave up 2 bases, with 13 bases separating them. CDR3 nucleotides: TGTGCCAGCAGCCTAGTTCCAGAGGCCTACAATGAGCAGTTCTTC. This encodes CASSLVPEAYNEQFF.

In DNA, the CDR3 is TGTGCCAGCAGGAGACTAGCGGGACGGGCGGAGACCCAGTACTTC. Residues: CASRRLAGRAETQYF. This rearrangement joins TRBV27 to TRBJ2-5, with 11 bases that match TRBD2. V lost 6 bases and J lost 5; bases outside the gene matches: 8. There are 15 residues in the CDR3. CDR1 MNHEY and CDR2 SMNVEV come from the germline V gene (reference sequence).

V is TRBV5-4 and J is TRBJ1-1; TRBD1 agrees at 7 bases. The trim removed 3 bases at V and 1 base at J, leaving 6 bases unmatched. The CDR3 length is 15 residues. The germline V gene has CDR1 SGHNT and CDR2 YYREEE (reference sequence). The CDR3 sequence is CASSSPGGTNTEAFF. The CDR3 DNA reads TGTGCCAGCAGCTCCCCAGGGGGTACGAACACTGAAGCTTTCTTT. Full variable domain (outside the CDR3, taken from reference TRBV5-4 and TRBJ1-1): ETGVTQSPTHLIKTRGQQVTLRCSSQSGHNTVSWYQQALGQGPQFIFQYYREEENGRGNFPPRFSGLQFPNYSSELNVNALELDDSALYLCASSSPGGTNTEAFFGQGTRLTVV.

About this clone: Its ends do not fully match the called genes, so a read error is possible. The chain joins TRBV5-4 to TRBJ2-7; 9 positions match TRBD1. Germline CDR1 and CDR2: SGHNT and YYREEE (reference sequence). The CDR3 is 15 amino acids. CDR3: CASSRLGDRAYEQYF. The CDR3 region has the DNA TGCGCCAGCAGCCGGTTAGGGGACAGGGCCTATGAGCAGTACTTC.

The CDR3 coding sequence is TGTGCCAGCAGCCCCGAGACACAGGTTCCTAATGAAAAACTGTTTTTT. Translated: CASSPETQVPNEKLFF. V and J are TRBV4-2 and TRBJ1-4; perhaps TRBD1 as D (5 bases). Germline CDR1 and CDR2: LGHNA and YNFKEQ. The CDR3 contains 16 residues. Trimming shortened V by 4 bases and J by 3 bases, and 15 bases separated the two germline ends.

The chain has TRBV10-1 and TRBJ2-2, with 11 bases matching TRBD1. Per germline, CDR1 WNHNN and CDR2 SYGVQD (reference sequence). The CDR3 sequence is 16 residues long. The V gene end was trimmed by 0 bases and the J gene end by 6 bases; junction bases not matched to a gene: 3. The CDR3 sequence: CASSESPGQGAGELFF. The CDR3 bases are TGCGCCAGCAGTGAGTCTCCGGGACAGGGGGCCGGGGAGCTGTTTTTT.

This rearrangement joins TRBV11-2 to TRBJ2-7, with D unresolved. CDR3 length: 15 residues. V was pared by 5 bases and J by 0 bases, with 14 bases between. Germline CDR1 and CDR2: SGHAT and FQNNGV. This CDR3 is CASSPPGRSSYEQYF. DNA for the CDR3: TGTGCCAGCAGCCCCCCGGGCAGGAGCTCCTACGAGCAGTACTTC.

The chain uses TRBV19 and TRBJ2-3; 11 positions agree with TRBD2. The ends lost 1 base at V and 7 bases at J; junction bases unmatched: 7. CDR1 and CDR2 (germline): LNHDA, SQIVND (reference sequence). This CDR3 has 16 amino acids. CDR3 amino acids: CASSIALAGGRNTQYF. The CDR3 nucleotides read TGTGCCAGTAGTATAGCCCTAGCGGGAGGTCGAAATACGCAGTATTTT.

The chain is built from TRBV29-1 and TRBJ2-1, with 10 bases fitting TRBD2. Germline values: CDR1 SQVTM, CDR2 ANQGSEA. The CDR3 has 12 residues. J gave up 6 bases and V 4 bases, and 0 bases lay outside the gene matches. CDR3 residues: CSVASGSNEQFF. In nucleotides, the CDR3 is TGCAGCGTTGCTAGCGGGAGCAATGAGCAGTTCTTC.

CDR3 sequence (DNA): TGCACCAGCAGCCAAGACCTCTTAGCGGGAGGTTACAATGAGCAGTTCTTC. As protein: CTSSQDLLAGGYNEQFF. The V and J genes are TRBV1 and TRBJ2-1; the table names TRBD2, a call not compared with the DNA. TRBV1 is termed a pseudogene. The CDR3 totals 17 residues.

At least ten counts were recorded for this clone. This sequence joins TRBV28 and TRBJ2-3; D is tentatively TRBD1 or TRBD2 (5 bases each). The CDR3 extends over 16 amino acids. The germline V gene encodes CDR1 MDHEN and CDR2 SYDVKM. V was trimmed by 7 bases and J by 4 bases, leaving 21 bases between them. Here the CDR3 DNA reads TGTGCCAGCACCCGATCGGGGCCTCGCGGGCCAGATACGCAGTATTTT. Protein sequence: CASTRSGPRGPDTQYF.

In nucleotides, the CDR3 is TGTGCCAGCAGTCGGGAAGAAAGGGATACGCAGTATTTT. Its protein product is CASSREERDTQYF. The chain recombines TRBV6-4 with TRBJ2-3; tentative D call: TRBD2 (5 bases). V shed 5 bases and J shed 6 bases, with 12 bases lying between them. The length of the CDR3 is 13 residues. Per the germline V gene, CDR1 is MRHNA and CDR2 is SNTAGT.

This rearrangement joins TRBV5-1 to TRBJ2-3, with D possibly TRBD2 on 6 matching bases. Germline CDR1 and CDR2: SGHRS and YFSETQ. This CDR3 has 14 amino acids. V was shortened by 2 bases and J by 1 base, with 8 bases between the two germline ends. As DNA, the CDR3 is TGCGCCAGCAGCTTCGGACTACGCACAGATACGCAGTATTTT. It translates to CASSFGLRTDTQYF.

The V gene is TRBV10-3, the J gene TRBJ2-1, with 12 bases lining up with TRBD2. The CDR3 is 14 residues long. Germline CDR1 and CDR2: ENHRY and SYGVKD. Trimming at V came to 10 bases and at J to 9 bases, leaving 10 bases not matched to a gene. The CDR3, as DNA: TGTGCCACCGCCCGACTAGCGGGAGAGGGTGAGCAGTTCTTC. The encoded protein is CATARLAGEGEQFF.

This clone showed up just once. The rearrangement joins TRBV7-8 to TRBJ2-2, with TRBD1 matching over 8 bases. The V gene's germline CDR1 is SGHVS and CDR2 FQNEAQ. CDR3 size: 13 residues. The chain's CDR3 is CAGRTGYTGELFF. The CDR3 region has the DNA TGTGCTGGAAGGACAGGGTACACCGGGGAGCTGTTTTTT.

This chain links TRBV9 with TRBJ2-7; D is uncertain. This CDR3 comprises 11 residues. V gave up 7 bases and J gave up 2 bases, with 7 bases separating them. Germline V gene lookup returns CDR1 SGDLS and CDR2 YYNGEE. As DNA, the CDR3 is TGTGCCAGCGGGTCAACCTACGAGCAGTACTTC. Amino acids: CASGSTYEQYF. Full variable domain (missing parts from reference TRBV9 and TRBJ2-7): DSGVTQTPKHLITATGQRVTLRCSPRSGDLSVYWYQQSLDQGLQFLIQYYNGEERAKGNILERFSAQQFPDLHSELNLSSLELGDSALYFCASGSTYEQYFGPGTRLTVT.

This chain joins TRBV27 and TRBJ1-1, with D hard to call. Trimming stripped 8 bases from V and 5 bases from J, with 21 bases between. CDR3 size: 15 residues. Germline CDR1 and CDR2: MNHEY and SMNVEV (reference sequence). CDR3 DNA: TGTGCCAGCCGGATGTACTATACAACGGTTACTGAAGCTTTCTTT. This encodes CASRMYYTTVTEAFF.

This chain uses TRBV7-9 with TRBJ2-1; D might be TRBD2 (6 bases). From germline, CDR1 is SEHNR and CDR2 FQNEAQ (reference sequence). The V end was cut by 2 bases, the J end by 1 base, with 12 bases between. The CDR3 covers 16 residues. The CDR3 loop reads CASSLTAGLSYNEQFF. In DNA, the CDR3 is TGTGCCAGCAGCTTAACGGCGGGACTTTCCTACAATGAGCAGTTCTTC.